One T cell receptor (beta chain) is described in this entry. The entry originates in a study of blood T cell repertoires in COVID-19. The overall study: The origin of the acute and convalescent COVID-19 samples was the United States, Italy and Spain. Sample material is recorded as cDNA or gDNA derived from T cells, B-cell-depleted T cells, or PBMCs.

Trimming cost V 1 base and J 4 bases; bases outside gene matches: 2. CDR1 MGHRA and CDR2 YSYEKL come from the germline V gene. The CDR3 extends over 16 amino acids. Measured with immunoSEQ multiplex PCR; TCRdb has only the in-frame clones, and not every one. The sample consists of about 290,000 clones, 85% of them appearing once. This receptor was obtained from a woman aged 45-59 years with active or convalescent COVID-19. The sequencing sample was made of peripheral blood. The genes are TRBV4-1 and TRBJ2-3; 13 bases align to TRBD2. The DNA for the CDR3 is TGCGCCAGCAGCCAAGGACTAGCGGGAGGTTCAGATACGCAGTATTTT. As protein: CASSQGLAGGSDTQYF.